The source of this TCR beta chain is a study of cytomegalovirus exposure and HLA in healthy donors. General study findings and limits: The classifier, whose performance was assessed in both the original and validation cohorts, reportedly diagnosed cytomegalovirus status with high specificity and sensitivity.

With 60 Vbeta and 13 Jbeta primers, the PCR was carried out. Using immunoSEQ multiplex PCR, the repertoire was profiled, and TCRdb retains in-frame clones only, with some absent. The repertoire includes approximately 150,000 clones, 76% of them detected once, and around 3.1% sits in the top ten. Unmatched junction bases numbered 11, after V lost 3 bases and J lost 7 bases. The CDR3 runs to 16 residues. CDR1 is MNHEY and CDR2 is SMNVEV in the germline V gene (reference sequence). As for this clone: Its specificity is not known.

The receptor was derived from a male donor in good health and CMV-seronegative. The chain links TRBV27 to TRBJ2-3, with 9 nucleotides matching TRBD2. The sequenced sample consisted of PBMCs. The CDR3 spells CASSLGRGGSRNTQYF. In nucleotides, the CDR3 is TGTGCCAGCAGTTTGGGGCGGGGGGGTTCCAGGAATACGCAGTATTTT.